What follows are 26 T cell receptor beta chains derived from one specimen sequenced in a study of CD8 T cells in Susac syndrome. Random hexamers were used to reverse transcribe the RNA input (about 0.5 to 1 ug). One entry per CDR3 protein results from TCRdb running MiXCR on the immunoSEQ multiplex PCR reads. Among roughly 150,000 distinct CDR3 sequences listed, around 95% were seen once. Sequencing was carried out using CD4+ T cells from PBMCs. These receptors all stem from a human donor with Susac syndrome.

The chain links TRBV2 to TRBJ1-1; no definite D call. Trimming took 6 bases from V and 7 from J, leaving 12 bases between them. This CDR3 has 12 amino acids. Germline-derived CDR1 and CDR2 are SNHLY and FYNNEI. The CDR3 nucleotides read TGTGCCAGCAGGGAGACACTCGGTGAAGCTTTCTTT. This codes for CASRETLGEAFF.

This chain joins TRBV9 and TRBJ2-1, with D tentatively TRBD2 (5 bases). Germline-derived CDR1 and CDR2 are SGDLS and YYNGEE. The germline V and J ends were trimmed by 0 bases and 0 bases, with 10 bases remaining between them. There are 16 residues in the CDR3. The CDR3 loop reads CASSVAGSSSYNEQFF. The CDR3 coding sequence is TGTGCCAGCAGCGTAGCTGGGAGTAGCTCCTACAATGAGCAGTTCTTC. Based on the CDR3 plus reference TRBV9 and TRBJ2-1, the full variable domain is DSGVTQTPKHLITATGQRVTLRCSPRSGDLSVYWYQQSLDQGLQFLIQYYNGEERAKGNILERFSAQQFPDLHSELNLSSLELGDSALYFCASSVAGSSSYNEQFFGPGTRLTVL.

The rearrangement links TRBV7-2 to TRBJ1-1; D uncertain. The CDR3 is 14 residues long. The germline CDR1 and CDR2 sequences are SGHTA and FQGNSA. Trimming took off 0 bases at V and 0 bases at J, with 5 bases between the two ends. The CDR3 coding sequence is TGTGCCAGCAGCTTAGCGGTCATGAACACTGAAGCTTTCTTT. This sequence encodes CASSLAVMNTEAFF.

The chain joins TRBV9 to TRBJ2-1; D ambiguous. This CDR3 spans 14 amino acids. V gave up 2 bases and J gave up 0 bases, with 6 bases separating them. Germline V gene lookup returns CDR1 SGDLS and CDR2 YYNGEE. The chain's CDR3 is CASSVQSSYNEQFF. The CDR3 nucleotides are TGTGCCAGCAGCGTTCAAAGCTCCTACAATGAGCAGTTCTTC.

This chain links TRBV18 with TRBJ2-5; the D is unclear. The CDR3 covers 14 residues. V dropped 2 bases and J dropped 5 bases, with 12 bases sitting between them. The germline CDR1 and CDR2 sequences are KGHSH and LQKENI. The CDR3 here is CASSPTGSAETQYF. The CDR3 nucleotides read TGTGCCAGCTCACCAACGGGCTCGGCGGAGACCCAGTACTTC.

This chain uses TRBV5-1 with TRBJ1-1; 7 bases are a match to TRBD1. Looked up from germline, CDR1 is SGHRS and CDR2 is YFSETQ. V was pared by 3 bases and J by 0 bases, with 2 bases of the junction left unmatched. The CDR3 consists of 14 residues. The CDR3 DNA reads TGCGCCAGCAGCTCTGGACAGGTGAACACTGAAGCTTTCTTT. Its protein is CASSSGQVNTEAFF.

The rearrangement links TRBV28 to TRBJ2-7, with TRBD2 identical over 13 bases. The V segment lost 7 bases and the J segment 6 bases; nucleotides outside the gene matches: 3. CDR1 MDHEN and CDR2 SYDVKM come from the germline V gene. This CDR3 spans 13 amino acids. Written as DNA, the CDR3 is TGTGCCAGCACCCGGACTAGCGGGAGCGAGCAGTACTTC. The encoded protein is CASTRTSGSEQYF.

V gene TRBV24-1 combines with J gene TRBJ2-1; a possible D gene is TRBD2 (5 bases). V lost 4 bases to trimming and J lost 4 bases, with 13 bases between them. The CDR3 contains 15 residues. CDR1 KGHDR and CDR2 SFDVKD come from the germline V gene. CDR3 amino acids: CATSDPGFRYNEQFF. CDR3 in DNA: TGTGCCACCAGTGACCCGGGATTCCGGTACAATGAGCAGTTCTTC.

J is TRBJ2-1 and V is TRBV5-4, with D perhaps matching TRBD1 or TRBD2 (6 bases each). The V gene's germline CDR1 is SGHNT and CDR2 YYREEE (reference sequence). The CDR3 sequence is 17 residues long. Trimming stripped 2 bases from V and 8 bases from J, with 23 bases between. The CDR3 bases are TGTGCCAGCAGCTTCCCGAGCCGGGGGCCGGGCCGGGATGAGCAGTTCTTC. This codes for CASSFPSRGPGRDEQFF.

This chain connects TRBV4-2 to TRBJ2-1, with unresolved D. V lost 8 bases and J lost 7, with 18 bases in between. CDR3 length equals 14 residues. Looked up from germline, CDR1 is LGHNA and CDR2 is YNFKEQ. The CDR3 DNA is TGTGCCAGCCGTGGGGTGGGCGGCGGAAATGAGCAGTTCTTC. Translating it yields CASRGVGGGNEQFF.

The rearrangement uses TRBV14 and TRBJ2-1; either TRBD1 or TRBD2 may supply D (5 bases each). The CDR3 is 16 residues long. CDR1 is SGHDN, CDR2 FVKESK, per germline. Trimming removed 3 bases at V and 1 base at J, with 13 bases between. CDR3 in DNA: TGTGCCAGCAGCCACCCGGGGCTAGGATCCTACAATGAGCAGTTCTTC. Protein sequence: CASSHPGLGSYNEQFF. The whole variable domain, filled in from reference TRBV14 and TRBJ2-1, reads EAGVTQFPSHSVIEKGQTVTLRCDPISGHDNLYWYRRVMGKEIKFLLHFVKESKQDESGMPNNRFLAERTGGTYSTLKVQPAELEDSGVYFCASSHPGLGSYNEQFFGPGTRLTVL.

The V and J genes are TRBV7-9 and TRBJ2-7; TRBD1 agrees at 7 bases. Germline-derived CDR1 and CDR2 are SEHNR and FQNEAQ (reference sequence). Trimming cost V 6 bases and J 1 base; bases outside gene matches: 9. The CDR3 is 15 amino acids. CDR3 amino acids: CASRGGQAGSYEQYF. The CDR3 bases are TGTGCCAGCAGAGGAGGACAGGCTGGATCCTACGAGCAGTACTTC.

The chain recombines TRBV9 with TRBJ2-5; 10 bases align to TRBD2. The CDR3 is made up of 15 amino acids. The V segment lost 4 bases and the J segment 5 bases; nucleotides outside the gene matches: 8. In germline, CDR1 is SGDLS, CDR2 YYNGEE. This chain's CDR3 is CASSLSSGSVETQYF. For the CDR3, the DNA is TGTGCCAGCAGCCTTTCTAGCGGGAGTGTGGAGACCCAGTACTTC.

The chain couples TRBV2 to TRBJ2-5, with a tentative D call TRBD2 (5 bases). This CDR3 has 12 residues. Trimming stripped 1 base from V and 5 bases from J, with 5 bases between. Looked up from germline, CDR1 is SNHLY and CDR2 is FYNNEI. CDR3 region: CASSEGRETQYF. The CDR3 region has the DNA TGTGCCAGCAGTGAAGGGAGGGAGACCCAGTACTTC.

CDR3: CSVVMEVGTQYF. The CDR3 DNA follows: TGCAGCGTTGTAATGGAGGTGGGGACCCAGTACTTC. This chain connects TRBV29-1 to TRBJ2-5, with D possibly matching TRBD2 (5 bases). Looked up from germline, CDR1 is SQVTM and CDR2 is ANQGSEA. V was shortened by 4 bases and J by 7 bases, with 13 bases between the two germline ends. The CDR3 contains 12 residues.

This clonotype was detected a few times. The gene calls are TRBV24-1 and TRBJ2-7; D is uncertain. The length of the CDR3 is 11 residues. Trimming shortened V by 5 bases and J by 3 bases, and 4 bases separated the two germline ends. Germline V lookup: CDR1 KGHDR, CDR2 SFDVKD. The CDR3 sequence: CATSGGYEQYF. CDR3 DNA: TGTGCCACCAGTGGGGGCTACGAGCAGTACTTC.

The chain recombines TRBV19 with TRBJ2-2; D call uncertain. The length of the CDR3 is 16 residues. V lost 3 bases and J 0 bases, leaving 11 bases between the germline ends. Germline CDR1 LNHDA, CDR2 SQIVND (reference sequence). CDR3 sequence (DNA): TGTGCCAGTAGTATGGGTCAGACTCCGAACACCGGGGAGCTGTTTTTT. This codes for CASSMGQTPNTGELFF.

The chain combines TRBV7-2 with TRBJ2-1; D remains ambiguous. The CDR3 is 11 amino acids. The germline V gene has CDR1 SGHTA and CDR2 FQGNSA. Trimming stripped 0 bases from V and 10 bases from J, with 4 bases between. CDR3 DNA: TGTGCCAGCAGCTTAGCGCTGGAGCAGTTCTTC. The encoded protein is CASSLALEQFF.

The chain couples TRBV20-1 to TRBJ2-7; D remains ambiguous. The CDR3 has 11 residues. CDR1 is DFQATT and CDR2 is SNEGSKA in the germline V gene (reference sequence). V lost 3 bases, J lost 6 bases, and 9 bases lay in between. The CDR3 here is CSASDIFEQYF. The CDR3, as DNA: TGCAGTGCTAGCGACATTTTCGAGCAGTACTTC.

This chain links TRBV27 with TRBJ2-5; 10 nucleotides line up with TRBD2. Germline V lookup: CDR1 MNHEY, CDR2 SMNVEV (reference sequence). This CDR3 spans 16 amino acids. With 6 bases clipped from V and 4 bases from J, the junction kept 11 bases outside the gene matches. CDR3 loop: CASRLKAGGPLETQYF. The DNA for the CDR3 is TGTGCCAGCAGACTGAAAGCGGGAGGGCCTTTAGAGACCCAGTACTTC.

Comments on this clonotype: A read error may produce the germline difference seen at one junction end. The chain joins TRBV28 to TRBJ2-4; 9 nucleotides match TRBD2. Germline V gene data show CDR1 as MDHEN and CDR2 as SYDVKM. The CDR3 consists of 13 residues. CDR3 nucleotides: TGTGCCAGCGGGGGACTAGCCCAAAACATTCAGTACTTC. This sequence encodes CASGGLAQNIQYF.

This clonotype was seen more than once but under ten times. This rearrangement joins TRBV7-2 to TRBJ2-2; TRBD1 aligns across 8 bases. This CDR3 is 15 amino acids long. V lost 5 bases, J lost 5 bases, and 7 bases stayed unmatched. In germline, CDR1 is SGHTA, CDR2 FQGNSA. CDR3 protein: CASSPRTGRTGELFF. The CDR3 bases are TGTGCCAGCAGCCCCCGGACAGGGAGGACCGGGGAGCTGTTTTTT.

This clonotype was observed once. The rearrangement uses TRBV20-1 and TRBJ2-1; 9 bases match TRBD2. V was pared by 3 bases and J by 2 bases, with 8 bases of the junction left unmatched. This CDR3 spans 16 amino acids. CDR1 and CDR2 from the germline V gene are DFQATT and SNEGSKA (reference sequence). CDR3 sequence reads: CSASPSGLATYNEQFF. CDR3 nucleotides: TGCAGTGCTAGTCCCAGTGGACTAGCGACCTACAATGAGCAGTTCTTC.

The V gene is TRBV11-2, the J gene TRBJ1-4, with unresolved D. Trimming took off 4 bases at V and 8 bases at J, with 8 bases between the two ends. Germline V lookup: CDR1 SGHAT, CDR2 FQNNGV. The CDR3 sequence is 12 residues long. CDR3 region: CASSSLGEKLFF. Here the CDR3 DNA reads TGTGCCAGCAGCTCCCTGGGGGAAAAACTGTTTTTT.

This clonotype has a single count. V is TRBV27 and J is TRBJ1-3, with D perhaps TRBD1 (6 bases). The CDR3 loop spans 15 amino acids. CDR1 MNHEY and CDR2 SMNVEV come from the germline V gene (reference sequence). Trimming left V 4 bases short and J 7 bases short, with 17 bases between. The CDR3 is CASSSQGRFSNTIYF. The CDR3 nucleotides read TGTGCCAGCAGTTCGCAGGGGCGCTTTAGTAACACCATATATTTT.

The chain is built from TRBV6-5 and TRBJ2-5, with D uncertain. With 2 bases removed from V and 5 bases from J, the gap between germline ends came to 3 bases. CDR1 is MNHEY, CDR2 SVGAGI, per germline. This CDR3 contains 11 residues. CDR3 amino acids: CASSYAETQYF. The CDR3 bases are TGTGCCAGCAGTTACGCGGAGACCCAGTACTTC.